This T cell receptor beta chain was obtained from a study of molecular identifiers for immune sequencing clone quantification. TCRdb processed the PCR reads anew with MiXCR; each CDR3 protein has one entry. This sample yields about 500,000 distinct CDR3 sequences, of which less than 30% are seen a single time; about 0.75% belongs to the top ten. For this clonotype: Its antigen is currently unknown.

Study-level findings and limits: In a background of approximately 1 million naive cells, spiked Jurkat TCR RNA from one cell was reportedly detectable.

CDR3 length equals 17 residues. The V gene lost 4 bases and the J gene lost 0 bases, with 18 bases spanning the gap. Per germline, CDR1 SEHNR and CDR2 FQNEAQ (reference sequence). The chain carries TRBV7-9 and TRBJ2-5, with D tentatively TRBD1 (6 bases). This TCR was recovered from a human donor in good health. Some libraries in this study had Jurkat cell RNA spiked in. What was sequenced was naive CD8+ T cells from blood, with Jurkat cell RNA spiked in. Subset meaning: FACS-sorted CD8+CD4-CCR7+CD45RA+ naive T cells. CDR3: CASSSAGTGLYQETQYF. The CDR3 nucleotides are TGTGCCAGCAGCTCAGCCGGTACAGGGTTGTACCAAGAGACCCAGTACTTC.